This TCR beta chain was identified in a study of shared clonotypes between healthy human individuals. Cells designated naive CD8 were CD45RO-negative and were positively selected for CCR7, with terminally differentiated effector memory CD45RA+ cells excluded. Sequencing used immunoSEQ multiplex PCR; TCRdb keeps in-frame clones, though not all of them. The sample consists of about 2.1 million clones, around 93% of them appearing once. The V gene end was trimmed by 2 bases and the J gene end by 2 bases; junction bases not matched to a gene: 7. Germline V gives CDR1 SGHRS, CDR2 YFSETQ. This CDR3 spans 16 amino acids.

Input material: naive CD8+ T cells from PBMCs. The TCR originated in a man between 18 and 29 years old in good health. Some clones in this sample may be carry-over from other donors' samples. The chain is built from TRBV5-1 and TRBJ2-3; 8 bases align to TRBD2. DNA of the CDR3: TGCGCCAGCAGCTTTTTAGTAGCGGGACCCACAGATACGCAGTATTTT. Its translation is CASSFLVAGPTDTQYF.